This entry lists 13 T cell receptor beta chains sequenced from one sample in a study of a mutant IDH1 vaccine in newly diagnosed glioma. The time point denotes: week 35, safety follow-up. Doses consisted of 300 ug of mutant IDH1 20-mer peptide each, paired with topical imiquimod. Clones were read by immunoSEQ multiplex PCR, and TCRdb kept only the in-frame ones, dropping some. The data hold about 41,000 clones, with 75% to 90% observed a single time. The antigens for these receptors are not known. The specimen comprised PBMCs, sampled from a glioma patient whose treatment included an IDH1 peptide vaccine. These receptors were obtained from a man aged 35 to 55 with glioma.

The CDR3 nucleotides read TGTGCCAGCAGTACGCCCCCCCGGGGAGGGGGAGAGACCCAGTACTTC. Translating gives CASSTPPRGGGETQYF. The chain is built from TRBV25-1 and TRBJ2-5, with a tentative D call TRBD2 (7 bases). The germline CDR1 and CDR2 sequences are MGHDK and SYGVNS. The CDR3 spans 16 residues. V was pared by 5 bases and J by 4 bases, with 20 bases between.

Written as DNA, the CDR3 is TGTGCCAGCTCACCACCCGTGGGACCGAGCTCTGGAAACACCATATATTTT. Amino acid sequence: CASSPPVGPSSGNTIYF. The rearrangement links TRBV18 to TRBJ1-3; possible D gene TRBD1, 5 bases. This CDR3 spans 17 amino acids. V was clipped by 0 bases and J by 0 bases, with 12 bases between them. Germline values: CDR1 KGHSH, CDR2 LQKENI. Full variable domain (remainder filled in from reference TRBV18 and TRBJ1-3): NAGVMQNPRHLVRRRGQEARLRCSPMKGHSHVYWYRQLPEEGLKFMVYLQKENIIDESGMPKERFSAEFPKEGPSILRIQQVVRGDSAAYFCASSPPVGPSSGNTIYFGEGSWLTVV.

This clone is medium-sized within its sample. The chain is built from TRBV2 and TRBJ2-5, with TRBD2 matching 8 bases. Trimming at V came to 11 bases and at J to 9 bases, leaving 14 bases not matched to a gene. The V gene's germline CDR1 is SNHLY and CDR2 FYNNEI. The CDR3 sequence is 13 residues long. DNA of the CDR3: TGTGCCTCGACCGGGGGGGCTCCGAGGGCCCAGTACTTC. This encodes CASTGGAPRAQYF.

V is TRBV6-1 and J is TRBJ1-2, with 7 bases identical to TRBD1. The CDR3 is made up of 13 amino acids. J lost 8 bases, V lost 6 bases, and 9 bases had no gene match. The germline CDR1 and CDR2 sequences are MNHNS and SASEGT. The CDR3 DNA follows: TGTGCCAGCAGATTACAGGGGTTGGGGGGCTACACCTTC. It codes for CASRLQGLGGYTF.

This sequence joins TRBV29-1 and TRBJ1-2; D not certain. The CDR3 loop spans 9 amino acids. Trimming removed 8 bases from V and 8 bases from J, with 9 bases in between. The germline V gene encodes CDR1 SQVTM and CDR2 ANQGSEA. DNA of the CDR3: TGCAGCCCCGGGTTCGGCTACACCTTC. It yields the protein CSPGFGYTF.

This sequence joins TRBV18 and TRBJ2-1; the match to TRBD1 covers 12 bases. Germline CDR1 KGHSH, CDR2 LQKENI. The CDR3 runs 15 residues. Germline trimming cut 6 bases from V and 8 bases from J; bases unmatched to any gene: 8. Here the CDR3 reads CASSLPGTGGHEQFF. The DNA of the CDR3 is TGTGCCAGCTCTCTACCCGGGACAGGGGGCCATGAGCAGTTCTTC. Drawing the rest from reference TRBV18 and TRBJ2-1, the complete variable domain is NAGVMQNPRHLVRRRGQEARLRCSPMKGHSHVYWYRQLPEEGLKFMVYLQKENIIDESGMPKERFSAEFPKEGPSILRIQQVVRGDSAAYFCASSLPGTGGHEQFFGPGTRLTVL.

The V and J genes are TRBV11-2 and TRBJ2-5, with TRBD1 matching 7 bases. The CDR3 consists of 15 residues. The ends lost 6 bases at V and 5 bases at J; junction bases unmatched: 12. Germline V gives CDR1 SGHAT, CDR2 FQNNGV. This CDR3 reads CASSWTGPERETQYF. CDR3 nucleotide sequence: TGTGCCAGCAGTTGGACAGGACCCGAAAGGGAGACCCAGTACTTC.

The V and J genes are TRBV2 and TRBJ2-2, with D maybe TRBD2 (5 bases). CDR3 size: 15 residues. Germline assignment: CDR1 SNHLY and CDR2 FYNNEI. Trimming left V 6 bases short and J 4 bases short, with 15 bases between. In nucleotides, the CDR3 is TGTGCCAGCAGCCTAACGACGGGGATCACCGGGGAGCTGTTTTTT. It yields the protein CASSLTTGITGELFF.

The V gene is TRBV19, the J gene TRBJ2-4, with 7 bases aligning to TRBD2. This CDR3 has 15 residues. Trimming cost V 5 bases and J 8 bases; bases outside gene matches: 12. Germline CDR1 LNHDA, CDR2 SQIVND (reference sequence). CDR3 region: CASSPRGESMDIQYF. The DNA of the CDR3 is TGTGCCAGTAGTCCCCGGGGGGAGTCAATGGACATTCAGTACTTC.

This chain uses TRBV6-1 with TRBJ2-2; perhaps D is TRBD1 or TRBD2 (6 bases each). The V end was cut by 7 bases, the J end by 3 bases, with 12 bases between. Germline lookup yields CDR1 MNHNS and CDR2 SASEGT. This CDR3 is 14 amino acids long. The CDR3 sequence: CASNGGGDTGELFF. In DNA form, the CDR3 reads TGTGCCAGCAACGGGGGCGGTGACACCGGGGAGCTGTTTTTT.

J is TRBJ2-2 and V is TRBV18, with TRBD1 matching 8 bases. V was clipped by 1 base and J by 1 base; unmatched bases: 5. This CDR3 region has 17 residues. Germline V gene data show CDR1 as KGHSH and CDR2 as LQKENI. Here the CDR3 DNA reads TGTGCCAGCTCACCACGGTCAGGGGGCCTGAACACCGGGGAGCTGTTTTTT. Protein sequence: CASSPRSGGLNTGELFF.

This clone occurred once. This rearrangement joins TRBV28 to TRBJ1-5; 11 bases agree with TRBD1. V shed 8 bases, J shed 0 bases, and the junction held 9 bases outside the gene matches. There are 17 residues in the CDR3. From germline, CDR1 is MDHEN and CDR2 SYDVKM. As DNA, the CDR3 is TGTGCCAGCGCCGGGACAGGGGGGGCTAATAGCAATCAGCCCCAGCATTTT. Protein: CASAGTGGANSNQPQHF.

The J gene is TRBJ2-3, the V gene TRBV10-3; possibly TRBD1 for D (6 bases). The CDR3 totals 14 residues. Germline CDR1 and CDR2: ENHRY and SYGVKD. Trimming removed 5 bases from V and 4 bases from J, with 13 bases in between. The CDR3 DNA follows: TGTGCCATCAGTCCTTCGACAGGCGCAGATACGCAGTATTTT. It is translated as CAISPSTGADTQYF.